These 28 T cell receptor beta chains were sequenced from one sample in a study of OX40 agonist ivuxolimab in advanced cancers. Produced via immunoSEQ multiplex PCR; TCRdb's table is partial and in-frame only. The repertoire holds 30,000 to 40,000 clones, 70% to 85% seen once, with about 14% in the top ten. Specimen: CD4+ or CD8+ T cells sorted from blood, collected in a trial of the OX40 agonist ivuxolimab. These receptors were obtained from an adult with an advanced solid tumor such as melanoma, head and neck, liver or kidney cancer.

V and J are TRBV5-4 and TRBJ2-7; 9 positions agree with TRBD2. The junction had 8 bases not matched to a gene; V was cut back by 5 bases and J by 5 bases. CDR1 is SGHNT, CDR2 YYREEE, per germline (reference sequence). This CDR3 is built from 14 residues. The DNA of the CDR3 is TGTGCCAGCAGGCGGGGGGGGTTTGCGGACGAGCAGTACTTC. Its protein product is CASRRGGFADEQYF.

This clone has more than one count but fewer than ten. The CDR3 DNA sequence: TGTGCCAGCAGCCTGGGAACTAGCGGGAGTACCGGGGAGCTGTTTTTT. Residues: CASSLGTSGSTGELFF. The chain links TRBV7-2 to TRBJ2-2, with TRBD2 identical over 11 bases. Germline V gives CDR1 SGHTA, CDR2 FQGNSA. This CDR3 spans 16 amino acids. Trimming removed 5 bases from V and 5 bases from J; junction bases left unmatched: 7.

The chain joins TRBV19 to TRBJ2-6; TRBD1 is a possible D gene (6 bases). The CDR3 sequence is 14 residues long. The germline CDR1 and CDR2 sequences are LNHDA and SQIVND (reference sequence). The germline V and J ends were trimmed by 4 bases and 2 bases, with 6 bases remaining between them. DNA of the CDR3: TGTGCCAGTAGTAGACAGGCTGGGGCCAACGTCCTGACTTTC. It encodes CASSRQAGANVLTF.

Points on this clone: The same CDR3 also results from other DNA sequences found in this sample. The chain recombines TRBV11-2 with TRBJ1-1; D uncertain. Germline lookup yields CDR1 SGHAT and CDR2 FQNNGV. The length of the CDR3 is 14 residues. Trimming removed 1 base from V and 1 base from J, with 7 bases in between. CDR3 nucleotide sequence: TGTGCCAGCAGCTTAGGTTCGGAGAACACTGAAGCTTTCTTT. Protein sequence: CASSLGSENTEAFF.

V gene TRBV28 combines with J gene TRBJ2-1; TRBD1 matches 8 bases. Per the germline V gene, CDR1 is MDHEN and CDR2 is SYDVKM. The trim removed 5 bases at V and 5 bases at J, leaving 17 bases unmatched. The CDR3 totals 18 residues. This CDR3 reads CASSPTGQGNLNNNEQFF. The CDR3 region has the DNA TGTGCCAGCAGTCCAACTGGACAGGGCAACCTCAACAACAATGAGCAGTTCTTC.

This sequence joins TRBV18 and TRBJ1-5; a weak D match, TRBD1 (5 bases). The CDR3 runs to 15 residues. The germline gives CDR1 KGHSH, CDR2 LQKENI. V was cut by 3 bases and J by 5 bases, with 14 bases left in between. The CDR3, as DNA: TGTGCCAGCTCACCCTCGAGAGGGGAGCATCAGCCCCAGCATTTT. Amino acids: CASSPSRGEHQPQHF.

For the CDR3, the DNA is TGCGCCAGCAGCCAAGAGGGATGGGGAGACTATGGCTACACCTTC. It encodes CASSQEGWGDYGYTF. The rearrangement joins TRBV4-1 to TRBJ1-2; no definite D call. CDR1 MGHRA and CDR2 YSYEKL come from the germline V gene. Between the trimmed V and J ends, which lost 0 bases and 3 bases, there was a span of 11 bases. This CDR3 contains 15 residues.

The rearrangement joins TRBV27 to TRBJ2-7; D unclear. Germline V gene sequence: CDR1 MNHEY, CDR2 SMNVEV (reference sequence). CDR3 length equals 14 residues. V was shortened by 2 bases and J by 3 bases, with 11 bases between the two germline ends. CDR3 protein: CASSLKANFYEQYF. The CDR3 region has the DNA TGTGCCAGCAGTTTAAAAGCGAACTTCTACGAGCAGTACTTC.

This chain uses TRBV30 with TRBJ1-5, with a weak D call TRBD1 (6 bases). Trimming removed 0 bases at V and 6 bases at J, with 12 bases between. The CDR3 contains 14 residues. Germline V lookup: CDR1 GTSNPN, CDR2 SVGIG (reference sequence). CDR3 bases: TGTGCCTGGAGTGTAAGGGGGGGGCGTCAGCCCCAGCATTTT. This sequence encodes CAWSVRGGRQPQHF.

This clone was detected only a few times. V usage is TRBV11-2 and J usage is TRBJ2-3; the D gene is possibly TRBD1 (6 bases). The CDR3 contains 14 residues. Trimming removed 3 bases at V and 5 bases at J, with 12 bases between. CDR1 is SGHAT, CDR2 FQNNGV, per germline. As DNA, the CDR3 is TGTGCCAGCAGCTTCAGGGGCCAGGGAGATACGCAGTATTTT. The encoded protein is CASSFRGQGDTQYF.

The gene calls are TRBV5-3 and TRBJ2-7; D is perhaps TRBD1 or TRBD2 (5 bases each). TRBV5-3 is recorded as an ORF, its role being uncertain. The V end lost 8 bases, the J end lost 6 bases, and 24 bases lay between the germline ends. The CDR3 sequence is 15 residues long. The CDR3 loop reads CARNPLVRGRGEQYF. CDR3 in DNA: TGTGCCAGGAACCCTCTAGTACGGGGAAGGGGCGAGCAGTACTTC.

The chain links TRBV19 to TRBJ2-2; D perhaps matches TRBD2 (6 bases). This CDR3 is 15 amino acids long. The germline V gene encodes CDR1 LNHDA and CDR2 SQIVND (reference sequence). The ends were cut back, 8 bases at V and 5 bases at J, with 18 bases in the middle. The CDR3 coding sequence is TGTGCCAGTGGGGACTGGGCCCCGAGTACCGGGGAGCTGTTTTTT. It is translated as CASGDWAPSTGELFF. Looking up the rest from reference TRBV19 and TRBJ2-2 gives the full variable domain: DGGITQSPKYLFRKEGQNVTLSCEQNLNHDAMYWYRQDPGQGLRLIYYSQIVNDFQKGDIAEGYSVSREKKESFPLTVTSAQKNPTAFYLCASGDWAPSTGELFFGEGSRLTVL.

The chain employs TRBV7-2 and TRBJ2-3, with 9 nucleotides matching TRBD2. Germline V CDR1 and CDR2: SGHTA, FQGNSA. The CDR3 runs to 17 residues. Trimming at V came to 1 base and at J to 4 bases, leaving 9 bases not matched to a gene. The CDR3 reads CASSLGVNSGRADTQYF. CDR3 bases: TGTGCCAGCAGCTTAGGTGTTAATAGCGGGAGAGCAGATACGCAGTATTTT. The variable domain in full, completed from reference TRBV7-2 and TRBJ2-3, reads GAGVSQSPSNKVTEKGKDVELRCDPISGHTALYWYRQSLGQGLEFLIYFQGNSAPDKSGLPSDRFSAERTGGSVSTLTIQRTQQEDSAVYLCASSLGVNSGRADTQYFGPGTRLTVL.

The chain links TRBV7-2 to TRBJ1-2; D gene ambiguous. Trimming cost V 5 bases and J 2 bases, with 9 bases left between them. The CDR3 has 13 residues. CDR1 is SGHTA and CDR2 is FQGNSA in the germline V gene. CDR3 DNA sequence: TGTGCCAGCAGCCAACTGGCAAACTATGGCTACACCTTC. It codes for CASSQLANYGYTF.

V and J are TRBV10-3 and TRBJ1-6; D is uncertain. The CDR3 totals 13 residues. The V gene's germline CDR1 is ENHRY and CDR2 SYGVKD. Deletions cut 0 bases from V and 7 bases from J, with 4 bases between. In nucleotides, the CDR3 is TGTGCCATCAGTGAGTCGGGAAATTCACCCCTCCACTTT. The encoded protein is CAISESGNSPLHF.

The chain recombines TRBV5-1 with TRBJ1-5; TRBD1 matches 9 bases. The V gene end was trimmed by 4 bases and the J gene end by 5 bases; junction bases not matched to a gene: 4. The CDR3 covers 14 residues. The germline CDR1 and CDR2 sequences are SGHRS and YFSETQ. CDR3 residues: CASSPGQGYQPQHF. CDR3 in DNA: TGCGCCAGCAGCCCTGGACAGGGGTATCAGCCCCAGCATTTT.

The chain uses TRBV5-5 and TRBJ2-5; D unresolved. CDR1 is SGHKS and CDR2 is YYEKEE in the germline V gene (reference sequence). V lost 0 bases to trimming and J lost 6 bases, with 9 bases between them. There are 13 residues in the CDR3. The CDR3 coding sequence is TGTGCCAGCAGCTTGGATGGCGGCCAGACCCAGTACTTC. Residues: CASSLDGGQTQYF.

The chain uses TRBV5-6 and TRBJ2-7, with TRBD2 matching 7 bases. Trimming removed 3 bases from V and 4 bases from J; junction bases left unmatched: 1. CDR1 and CDR2 (germline): SGHDT, YYEEEE. The CDR3 runs 12 residues. CDR3 sequence (DNA): TGTGCCAGCAGCTGGGGGGGTTACGAGCAGTACTTC. Its translation is CASSWGGYEQYF.

The chain links TRBV28 to TRBJ2-5; TRBD1 matches 10 bases. The CDR3 consists of 17 residues. CDR1 and CDR2 (germline): MDHEN, SYDVKM. Trimming at V came to 1 base and at J to 2 bases, leaving 7 bases not matched to a gene. The CDR3 nucleotides read TGTGCCAGCAGTTTATTAGGGCGGACAGGGGGGCAAGAGACCCAGTACTTC. Amino acids: CASSLLGRTGGQETQYF.

The CDR3, as DNA: TGTGCCAGCGATTCCGCAGGGACCCAGTACTTC. This encodes CASDSAGTQYF. The rearrangement joins TRBV6-5 to TRBJ2-5; D unclear. V dropped 8 bases and J dropped 7 bases, with 11 bases sitting between them. Germline V gene lookup returns CDR1 MNHEY and CDR2 SVGAGI. CDR3 length: 11 amino acids.

This sequence joins TRBV30 and TRBJ2-7; D is perhaps TRBD1 or TRBD2 (6 bases each). The germline V and J ends were trimmed by 4 bases and 4 bases, with 17 bases remaining between them. The CDR3 covers 14 residues. Germline-derived CDR1 and CDR2 are GTSNPN and SVGIG (reference sequence). The CDR3 bases are TGTGCCTGGAACAAGAGGGGGGAACCTTACGAGCAGTACTTC. This gives the protein CAWNKRGEPYEQYF. Drawing the rest from reference TRBV30 and TRBJ2-7, the complete variable domain is SQTIHQWPATLVQPVGSPLSLECTVEGTSNPNLYWYRQAAGRGLQLLFYSVGIGQISSEVPQNLSASRPQDRQFILSSKKLLLSDSGFYLCAWNKRGEPYEQYFGPGTRLTVT.

The chain recombines TRBV6-5 with TRBJ2-1; maybe TRBD2 (6 bases). The CDR3 has 15 amino acids. V lost 0 bases and J 5 bases, leaving 11 bases between the germline ends. Germline V gene sequence: CDR1 MNHEY, CDR2 SVGAGI. The CDR3 here is CASSYSLAFHNEQFF. Written as DNA, the CDR3 is TGTGCCAGCAGTTACTCTCTAGCGTTCCACAATGAGCAGTTCTTC.

The chain joins TRBV18 to TRBJ2-7; no clear D. Germline assignment: CDR1 KGHSH and CDR2 LQKENI. The length of the CDR3 is 14 residues. The germline V and J ends were trimmed by 2 bases and 0 bases, with 8 bases remaining between them. The CDR3 DNA reads as TGTGCCAGCTCACCAGTCGCGGACTCCTACGAGCAGTACTTC. Protein product: CASSPVADSYEQYF. The full variable domain, completed using reference TRBV18 and TRBJ2-7, is NAGVMQNPRHLVRRRGQEARLRCSPMKGHSHVYWYRQLPEEGLKFMVYLQKENIIDESGMPKERFSAEFPKEGPSILRIQQVVRGDSAAYFCASSPVADSYEQYFGPGTRLTVT.

The chain carries TRBV2 and TRBJ2-1; 14 positions agree with TRBD2. This CDR3 has 15 residues. The V gene end was trimmed by 7 bases and the J gene end by 6 bases; junction bases not matched to a gene: 5. Germline V gene sequence: CDR1 SNHLY, CDR2 FYNNEI. The CDR3 nucleotides are TGTGCCAGCACCTCGACTAGCGGGAGGGCCAATGAGCAGTTCTTC. Amino acid sequence: CASTSTSGRANEQFF.

The rearrangement links TRBV7-2 to TRBJ2-5, with 7 nucleotides matching TRBD1. The CDR3 loop spans 14 amino acids. V dropped 5 bases and J dropped 5; count of bases not matched to a gene: 8. Germline V gene lookup returns CDR1 SGHTA and CDR2 FQGNSA. CDR3 nucleotides: TGTGCCAGCAGCCCCGAGACAGGGAGCGAGACCCAGTACTTC. Amino acid sequence: CASSPETGSETQYF. Filled out from reference TRBV7-2 and TRBJ2-5, the complete variable domain reads GAGVSQSPSNKVTEKGKDVELRCDPISGHTALYWYRQSLGQGLEFLIYFQGNSAPDKSGLPSDRFSAERTGGSVSTLTIQRTQQEDSAVYLCASSPETGSETQYFGPGTRLLVL.

This clone has more than one count but fewer than ten. V usage is TRBV2 and J usage is TRBJ2-6; no firm D call. Germline CDR1 is SNHLY and CDR2 is FYNNEI. Trimming took off 5 bases at V and 0 bases at J, with 8 bases between the two ends. CDR3 size: 15 residues. CDR3 sequence reads: CASSPQSSGANVLTF. CDR3 DNA sequence: TGTGCCAGCAGTCCACAGAGCTCTGGGGCCAACGTCCTGACTTTC.

V is TRBV6-5 and J is TRBJ2-3; possibly TRBD1 or TRBD2 for D (5 bases each). The CDR3 extends over 13 amino acids. The germline gives CDR1 MNHEY, CDR2 SVGAGI. Trimming shortened V by 6 bases and J by 2 bases, and 9 bases separated the two germline ends. CDR3 DNA: TGTGCCAGCAGACGGGACCCCACAGATACGCAGTATTTT. This sequence encodes CASRRDPTDTQYF.

The chain is built from TRBV11-1 and TRBJ1-2; no firm D call. The CDR3 sequence is 15 residues long. Looked up from germline, CDR1 is SGHAT and CDR2 is FQDESV (reference sequence). With 2 bases removed from V and 4 bases from J, the gap between germline ends came to 14 bases. The CDR3 sequence: CASSLLPGPSYGYTF. The DNA for the CDR3 is TGTGCCAGCAGCTTACTCCCCGGGCCTTCCTATGGCTACACCTTC.